The 21 T cell receptor beta chains presented below share a single source sample, sequenced in a study of technical replicates of blood from four donors (dated by TCRdb to about 2017). Library preparation employed the immunoSEQ multiplex PCR assay. TCRdb took this table from immuneACCESS and kept in-frame rearrangements with V and J called. Such tables lack part of the clones; where checked against another copy, unresolved V genes explain under half of the gap, and the rest is unexplained. This sample is represented by 75,000 to 95,000 clones; 85% to 95% of them were singletons. The ten biggest clones cover approximately 0.3% of the sample. Sequencing was performed on T cells isolated from PBMCs. Receptor source: a human donor in good health.

The rearrangement links TRBV30 to TRBJ1-1; D is perhaps TRBD1 (5 bases). This CDR3 contains 12 residues. In germline, CDR1 is GTSNPN, CDR2 SVGIG (reference sequence). Between the trimmed V and J ends, which lost 5 bases and 1 base, there was a span of 8 bases. The chain's CDR3 is CAWGARNTEAFF. CDR3 nucleotide sequence: TGTGCCTGGGGGGCTAGGAACACTGAAGCTTTCTTT.

The chain joins TRBV29-1 to TRBJ1-1; D may be TRBD1 (6 bases). The length of the CDR3 is 13 residues. Trimming cost V 4 bases and J 1 base, with 10 bases left between them. Germline loops: CDR1 SQVTM, CDR2 ANQGSEA. The CDR3 is CSVVDRRNTEAFF. CDR3 sequence (DNA): TGCAGCGTTGTCGACAGGAGGAACACTGAAGCTTTCTTT.

The chain employs TRBV27 and TRBJ2-1; TRBD2 is a possible D gene (5 bases). The V end lost 2 bases, the J end lost 9 bases, and 17 bases lay between the germline ends. CDR3 length: 15 residues. Germline-derived CDR1 and CDR2 are MNHEY and SMNVEV (reference sequence). This chain's CDR3 is CASSLGLEARAEQFF. The CDR3 nucleotides are TGTGCCAGCAGTTTAGGGTTGGAGGCCCGCGCTGAGCAGTTCTTC.

This clone was seen once. J is TRBJ2-2 and V is TRBV4-2; 7 bases are shared with TRBD2. Germline V gives CDR1 LGHNA, CDR2 YNFKEQ. The CDR3 is 17 amino acids. V trimming: 3 bases; J trimming: 10 bases; junction bases outside the gene matches: 17. The CDR3 DNA reads TGTGCCAGCAGCCACCTTGGAGGCACTAGCGACGCGGAGGAGCTGTTTTTT. Its protein product is CASSHLGGTSDAEELFF.

V gene TRBV19 combines with J gene TRBJ1-3; tentative D call: TRBD1 (5 bases). Germline V gene data show CDR1 as LNHDA and CDR2 as SQIVND (reference sequence). V dropped 9 bases and J dropped 2 bases, with 14 bases sitting between them. The CDR3 loop spans 14 amino acids. CDR3 protein: CAREQVTTGNTIYF. CDR3 DNA: TGTGCCAGGGAACAGGTTACAACTGGAAACACCATATATTTT.

The gene calls are TRBV2 and TRBJ2-7; D is perhaps TRBD1 (7 bases). CDR3 length: 14 residues. Germline values: CDR1 SNHLY, CDR2 FYNNEI. V lost 6 bases, J lost 0 bases, and 12 bases lay in between. This chain's CDR3 is CASRWQGGSYEQYF. As DNA, the CDR3 is TGTGCCAGCAGGTGGCAGGGGGGCTCCTACGAGCAGTACTTC.

The chain employs TRBV9 and TRBJ2-1; 14 bases match TRBD2. Germline lookup yields CDR1 SGDLS and CDR2 YYNGEE. V lost 4 bases, J lost 5 bases, and 2 bases stayed unmatched. The CDR3 length is 15 residues. CDR3 residues: CASSPGLAGDNEQFF. CDR3 nucleotide sequence: TGTGCCAGCAGCCCGGGACTAGCGGGGGACAATGAGCAGTTCTTC.

The chain links TRBV5-1 to TRBJ2-7, with 8 bases identical to TRBD1. Germline CDR1 reads SGHRS; CDR2 reads YFSETQ. CDR3 size: 15 residues. With V trimmed by 4 bases and J by 3 bases, 9 bases remained unmatched. The DNA for the CDR3 is TGCGCCAGCAGCCCAACTCCGGGACAGGACTACGAGCAGTACTTC. Protein product: CASSPTPGQDYEQYF.

The chain is built from TRBV5-4 and TRBJ2-2; D may be TRBD2 (7 bases). The CDR3 has 15 amino acids. Germline V lookup: CDR1 SGHNT, CDR2 YYREEE (reference sequence). With 0 bases removed from V and 6 bases from J, the gap between germline ends came to 12 bases. The CDR3 loop is CASSLEQGGAGELFF. CDR3 sequence (DNA): TGTGCCAGCAGCTTGGAACAGGGAGGGGCCGGGGAGCTGTTTTTT.

This chain connects TRBV4-1 to TRBJ1-3; tentative D call: TRBD1 (6 bases). The V and J ends lost 1 base and 0 bases respectively, with 10 bases between them. The CDR3 is 16 amino acids. Germline values: CDR1 MGHRA, CDR2 YSYEKL. CDR3 sequence reads: CASSQVGTSSGNTIYF. CDR3 nucleotide sequence: TGCGCCAGCAGCCAAGTAGGGACATCCTCTGGAAACACCATATATTTT.

The rearrangement joins TRBV7-9 to TRBJ1-4; D gene ambiguous. CDR3 length: 11 amino acids. Trimming shortened V by 6 bases and J by 5 bases, and 4 bases separated the two germline ends. Germline lookup yields CDR1 SEHNR and CDR2 FQNEAQ (reference sequence). The CDR3: CASRENEKLFF. CDR3 DNA sequence: TGTGCCAGCAGAGAGAATGAAAAACTGTTTTTT.

This clone occurred once. The chain is built from TRBV28 and TRBJ2-5; 15 bases match TRBD2. From germline, CDR1 is MDHEN and CDR2 SYDVKM. J gave up 5 bases and V 1 base, and 11 bases lay outside the gene matches. This CDR3 has 19 residues. Here the CDR3 DNA reads TGTGCCAGCAGTTTATACGGACTAGCGGGAGGGAAATCAAAGGAGACCCAGTACTTC. Its protein product is CASSLYGLAGGKSKETQYF.

V gene TRBV19 combines with J gene TRBJ2-7; no clear D. From germline, CDR1 is LNHDA and CDR2 SQIVND (reference sequence). Deletions cut 0 bases from V and 0 bases from J, with 9 bases between. This CDR3 region has 15 residues. This CDR3 is CASSIDRLSSYEQYF. The DNA for the CDR3 is TGTGCCAGTAGTATAGACAGGCTAAGCTCCTACGAGCAGTACTTC.

The CDR3 sequence is CASSQDPAEGAYEQYF. CDR3 in DNA: TGTGCCAGCAGCCAAGATCCGGCTGAGGGGGCCTACGAGCAGTACTTC. The chain has TRBV4-2 and TRBJ2-7, with TRBD1 as a possible D gene (6 bases). CDR3 length: 16 amino acids. The germline V gene encodes CDR1 LGHNA and CDR2 YNFKEQ. V gave up 0 bases and J gave up 2 bases, with 14 bases separating them.

The V gene is TRBV5-6, the J gene TRBJ1-1; tentative D call: TRBD1 (5 bases). The CDR3 consists of 15 residues. V lost 1 base to trimming and J lost 0 bases, with 10 bases between them. The germline V gene has CDR1 SGHDT and CDR2 YYEEEE. Written as DNA, the CDR3 is TGTGCCAGCAGCTTGATGGGGCCACTGAACACTGAAGCTTTCTTT. Protein: CASSLMGPLNTEAFF. Full variable domain (outside the CDR3, taken from reference TRBV5-6 and TRBJ1-1): DAGVTQSPTHLIKTRGQQVTLRCSPKSGHDTVSWYQQALGQGPQFIFQYYEEEERQRGNFPDRFSGHQFPNYSSELNVNALLLGDSALYLCASSLMGPLNTEAFFGQGTRLTVV.

The chain links TRBV28 to TRBJ1-5; no definite D call. Germline V CDR1 and CDR2: MDHEN, SYDVKM. Trimming cost V 1 base and J 5 bases, with 15 bases left between them. The length of the CDR3 is 16 residues. As DNA, the CDR3 is TGTGCCAGCAGTTTATCTGGGTATGGGGAGGATCAGCCCCAGCATTTT. This codes for CASSLSGYGEDQPQHF. Full variable domain (missing parts from reference TRBV28 and TRBJ1-5): DVKVTQSSRYLVKRTGEKVFLECVQDMDHENMFWYRQDPGLGLRLIYFSYDVKMKEKGDIPEGYSVSREKKERFSLILESASTNQTSMYLCASSLSGYGEDQPQHFGDGTRLSIL.

This clone was detected only once. The rearrangement uses TRBV30 and TRBJ2-7; D remains unclear. The CDR3 contains 13 residues. Trimming removed 2 bases from V and 6 bases from J, with 14 bases in between. The germline CDR1 and CDR2 sequences are GTSNPN and SVGIG (reference sequence). The CDR3 protein is CAWSLSTAGEQYF. CDR3 sequence (DNA): TGTGCCTGGAGTTTGTCAACAGCCGGCGAGCAGTACTTC.

This chain uses TRBV5-1 with TRBJ2-7; D gene unclear. V lost 4 bases and J 0 bases, leaving 11 bases between the germline ends. The CDR3 extends over 14 amino acids. CDR1 and CDR2 from the germline V gene are SGHRS and YFSETQ. In DNA, the CDR3 is TGCGCCAGCAGCGGCGCTTCGGGCTCCTACGAGCAGTACTTC. It is translated as CASSGASGSYEQYF.

The J gene is TRBJ1-2, the V gene TRBV7-9; D is possibly TRBD1 (5 bases). The CDR3 runs to 14 residues. V shed 5 bases and J shed 2 bases, with 12 bases lying between them. Per the germline V gene, CDR1 is SEHNR and CDR2 is FQNEAQ (reference sequence). As DNA, the CDR3 is TGTGCCAGCAGCCCTCCCCAGGGAAACTATGGCTACACCTTC. This translates into CASSPPQGNYGYTF.

V and J are TRBV7-8 and TRBJ2-1, with D uncertain. The CDR3 runs to 15 residues. V was clipped by 5 bases and J by 3 bases, with 14 bases between them. CDR1 is SGHVS, CDR2 FQNEAQ, per germline. The CDR3 nucleotides are TGTGCCAGCAGCCCCCTTTTAAAGCTCTACAATGAGCAGTTCTTC. The encoded protein is CASSPLLKLYNEQFF.

This clone was seen only a few times. The chain uses TRBV2 and TRBJ1-1; D is possibly TRBD1 (6 bases). The CDR3 covers 13 residues. The V and J ends lost 8 bases and 1 base respectively, with 11 bases between them. Per the germline V gene, CDR1 is SNHLY and CDR2 is FYNNEI. The CDR3 DNA reads TGTGCCAGCTTCAGGGGCGAGAACACTGAAGCTTTCTTT. Its translation is CASFRGENTEAFF.